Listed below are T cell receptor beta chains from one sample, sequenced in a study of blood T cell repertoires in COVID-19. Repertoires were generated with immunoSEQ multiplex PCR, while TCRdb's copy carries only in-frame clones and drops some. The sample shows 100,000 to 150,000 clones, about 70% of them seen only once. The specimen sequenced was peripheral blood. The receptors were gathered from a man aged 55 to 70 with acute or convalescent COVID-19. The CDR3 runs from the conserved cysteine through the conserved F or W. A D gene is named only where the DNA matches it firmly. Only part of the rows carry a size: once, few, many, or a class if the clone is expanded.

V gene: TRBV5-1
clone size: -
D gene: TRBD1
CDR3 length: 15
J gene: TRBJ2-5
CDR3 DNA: TGCGCCAGCAGCCGGGGACAGGGGGCTCGAGAGACCCAGTACTTC
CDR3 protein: CASSRGQGARETQYF

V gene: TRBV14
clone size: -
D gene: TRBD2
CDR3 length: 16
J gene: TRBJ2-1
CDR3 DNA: TGTGCCAGCAGCCAAGATGTCGGGGGGGCGCTCAATGAGCAGTTCTTC
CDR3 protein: CASSQDVGGALNEQFF

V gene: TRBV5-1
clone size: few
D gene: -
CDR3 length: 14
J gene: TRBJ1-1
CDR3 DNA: TGCGCCAGCAGCATCGAGCAGGGTCGCACTGAAGCTTTCTTT
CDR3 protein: CASSIEQGRTEAFF

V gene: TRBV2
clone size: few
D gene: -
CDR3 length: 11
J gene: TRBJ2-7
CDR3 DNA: TGTGCCAGCAGTGAAATAGACGAGCAGTACTTC
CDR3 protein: CASSEIDEQYF

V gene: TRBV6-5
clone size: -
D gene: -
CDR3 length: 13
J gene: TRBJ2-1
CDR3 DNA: TGTGCCAGCGGCGGCGGGGCCCTGGGGGAGCAGTTCTTC
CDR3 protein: CASGGGALGEQFF

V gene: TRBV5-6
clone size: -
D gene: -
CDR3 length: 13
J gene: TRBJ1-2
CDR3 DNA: TGTGCCAGCAGCTTGACAGGGAGTGAGGGCTACACCTTC
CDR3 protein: CASSLTGSEGYTF

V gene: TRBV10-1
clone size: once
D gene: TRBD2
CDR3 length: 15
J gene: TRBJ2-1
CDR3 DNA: TGCGCCAGCAGTAGCGGGAGGGCCGGTTACAATGAGCAGTTCTTC
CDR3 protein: CASSSGRAGYNEQFF

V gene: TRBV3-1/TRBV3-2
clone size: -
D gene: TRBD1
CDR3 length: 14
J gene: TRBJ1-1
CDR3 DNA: TGTGCCAGCAGCCAAGGGGGCGGGACAGCTGAAGCTTTCTTT
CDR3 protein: CASSQGGGTAEAFF

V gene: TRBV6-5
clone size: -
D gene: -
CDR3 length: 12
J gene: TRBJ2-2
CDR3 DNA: TGTGCCAGCAGTCAGAACACCGGGGAGCTGTTTTTT
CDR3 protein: CASSQNTGELFF

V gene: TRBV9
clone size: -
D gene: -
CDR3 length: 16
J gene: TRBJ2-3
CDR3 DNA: TGTGCCAGCAGCCCCACATCAGGGGTTGTAACAGATACGCAGTATTTT
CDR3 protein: CASSPTSGVVTDTQYF

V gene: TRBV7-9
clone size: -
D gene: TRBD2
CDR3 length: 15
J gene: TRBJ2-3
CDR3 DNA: TGTGCCAGCAGCCTAGGGCGGGGGGTTACAGATACGCAGTATTTT
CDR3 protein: CASSLGRGVTDTQYF

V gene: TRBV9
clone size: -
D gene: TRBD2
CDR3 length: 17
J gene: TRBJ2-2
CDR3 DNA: TGTGCCAGCAGCGAGGTAGCGGGGGCCCTAACCACCGGGGAGCTGTTTTTT
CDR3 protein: CASSEVAGALTTGELFF

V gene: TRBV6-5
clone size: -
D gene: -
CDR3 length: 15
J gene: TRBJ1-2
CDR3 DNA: TGTGCCAGCAGTTCTGACCACAGGTTTTCGGCTGGCTACACCTTC
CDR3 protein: CASSSDHRFSAGYTF

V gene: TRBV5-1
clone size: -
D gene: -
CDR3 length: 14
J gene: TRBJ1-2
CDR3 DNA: TGCGCCAGCAGCACCGGAGGAGAGAGGTATGGCTACACCTTC
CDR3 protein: CASSTGGERYGYTF

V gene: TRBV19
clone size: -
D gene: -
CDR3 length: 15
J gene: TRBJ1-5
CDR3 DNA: TGTGCCAGTAGTTTCCCCGGGGTAGGGAATCAGCCCCAGCATTTT
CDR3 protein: CASSFPGVGNQPQHF

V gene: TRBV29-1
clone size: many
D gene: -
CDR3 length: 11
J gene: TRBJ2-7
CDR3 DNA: TGCAGCGTCCGAGAACCGTACGAGCAGTACTTC
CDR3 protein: CSVREPYEQYF

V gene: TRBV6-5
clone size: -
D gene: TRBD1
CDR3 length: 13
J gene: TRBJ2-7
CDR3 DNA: TGTGCCAGCACAGGGGGCGACCTCAACGAGCAGTACTTC
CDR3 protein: CASTGGDLNEQYF

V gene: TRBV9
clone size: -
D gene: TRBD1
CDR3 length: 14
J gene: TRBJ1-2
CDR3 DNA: TGTGCCAGCAGCGCCGGACAGGGGGCCTATGGCTACACCTTC
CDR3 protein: CASSAGQGAYGYTF

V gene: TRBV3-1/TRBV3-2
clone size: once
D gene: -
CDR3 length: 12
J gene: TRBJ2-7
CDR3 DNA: TGTGCCAGCAGCCAAGTGCGTAGCGAGCAGTACTTC
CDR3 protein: CASSQVRSEQYF

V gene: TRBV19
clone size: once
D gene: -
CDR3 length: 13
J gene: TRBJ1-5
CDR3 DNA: TGTGCCAGTGCTGTCGAGGCTGATCAGCCCCAGCATTTT
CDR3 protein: CASAVEADQPQHF

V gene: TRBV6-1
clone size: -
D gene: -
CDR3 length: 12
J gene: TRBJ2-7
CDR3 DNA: TGTGCCAGCAGTGAACGACAAACCGAGCAGTACTTC
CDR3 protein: CASSERQTEQYF

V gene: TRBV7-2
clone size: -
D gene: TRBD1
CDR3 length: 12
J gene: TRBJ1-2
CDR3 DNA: TGTGCCAGCAGGCCAGGGGGATTCGGCTACACCTTC
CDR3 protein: CASRPGGFGYTF

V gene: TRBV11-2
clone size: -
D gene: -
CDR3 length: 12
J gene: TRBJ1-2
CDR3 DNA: TGTGCCAGCAGCTTAAAACGGAGTGACTACACCTTC
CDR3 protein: CASSLKRSDYTF

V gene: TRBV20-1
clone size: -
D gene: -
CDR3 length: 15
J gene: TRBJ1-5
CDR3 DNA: TGCAGTGCTAGTTCCCCAGGCGAAGGCAATCAGCCCCAGCATTTT
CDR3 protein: CSASSPGEGNQPQHF

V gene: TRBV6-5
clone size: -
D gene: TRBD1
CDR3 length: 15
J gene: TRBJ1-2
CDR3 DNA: TGTGCCAGCAGTCAGAGGACAGGATCAAACTATGGCTACACCTTC
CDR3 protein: CASSQRTGSNYGYTF

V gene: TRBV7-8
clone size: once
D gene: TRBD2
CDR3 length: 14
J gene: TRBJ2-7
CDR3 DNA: TGTGCCAGCGCCATAGCGGGGGGGAACTACGAGCAGTACTTC
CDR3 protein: CASAIAGGNYEQYF

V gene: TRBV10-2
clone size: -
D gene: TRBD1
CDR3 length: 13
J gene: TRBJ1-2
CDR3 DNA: TGCGCCAGCAGACAGGGGGCTAACTATGGCTACACCTTC
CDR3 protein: CASRQGANYGYTF

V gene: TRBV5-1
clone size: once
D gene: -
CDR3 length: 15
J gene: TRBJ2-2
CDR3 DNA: TGCGCCAGCAGCTTGGTCCAGGGGAACACCGGGGAGCTGTTTTTT
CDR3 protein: CASSLVQGNTGELFF

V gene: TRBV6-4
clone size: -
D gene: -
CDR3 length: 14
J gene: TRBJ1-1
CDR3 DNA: TGTGCCAGCAGTGACTCGGGCACTGACACTGAAGCTTTCTTT
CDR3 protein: CASSDSGTDTEAFF

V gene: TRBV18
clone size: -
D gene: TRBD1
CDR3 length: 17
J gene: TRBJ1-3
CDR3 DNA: TGTGCCAGCTCACCACCGACGGGACAGCTCTCTGGAAACACCATATATTTT
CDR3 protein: CASSPPTGQLSGNTIYF

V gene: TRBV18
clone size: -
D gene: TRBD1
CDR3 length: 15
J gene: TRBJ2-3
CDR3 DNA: TGTGCCAGCTCACCAGGGACAGGACTGACAGATACGCAGTATTTT
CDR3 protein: CASSPGTGLTDTQYF

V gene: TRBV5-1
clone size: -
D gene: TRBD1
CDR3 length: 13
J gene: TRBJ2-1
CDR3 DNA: TGCGCCAGCTCAGCCGGCAGGGGGAATGAGCAGTTCTTC
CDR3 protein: CASSAGRGNEQFF

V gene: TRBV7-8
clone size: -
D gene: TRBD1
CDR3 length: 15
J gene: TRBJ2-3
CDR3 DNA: TGTGCCAGCAGCATCGACAGGGAGCTTGCAGATACGCAGTATTTT
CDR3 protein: CASSIDRELADTQYF

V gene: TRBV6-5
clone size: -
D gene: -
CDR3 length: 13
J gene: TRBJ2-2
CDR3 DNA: TGTGCCAGTTATGGAACTCGCGGCGGGGAGCTGTTTTTT
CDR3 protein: CASYGTRGGELFF

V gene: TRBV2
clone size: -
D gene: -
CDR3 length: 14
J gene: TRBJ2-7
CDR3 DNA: TGTGCCAGCAGTGATTCGCAGATTTCTGTGGAGCAGTACTTC
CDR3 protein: CASSDSQISVEQYF

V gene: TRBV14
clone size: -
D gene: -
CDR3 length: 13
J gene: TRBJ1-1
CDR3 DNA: TGTGCCAGCAGCCAACTATATTACACTGAAGCTTTCTTT
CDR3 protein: CASSQLYYTEAFF

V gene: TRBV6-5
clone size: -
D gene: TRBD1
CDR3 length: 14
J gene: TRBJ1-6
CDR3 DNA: TGTGCCAGCACCCGGGACAGCCTAAATTCACCCCTCCACTTT
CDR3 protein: CASTRDSLNSPLHF

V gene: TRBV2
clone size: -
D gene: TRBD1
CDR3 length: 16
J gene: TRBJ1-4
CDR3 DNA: TGTGCCAGCAGTGAGGGGACAGGCCCAACTAATGAAAAACTGTTTTTT
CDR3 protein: CASSEGTGPTNEKLFF

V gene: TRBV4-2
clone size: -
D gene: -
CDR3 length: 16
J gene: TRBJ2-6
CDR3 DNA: TGTGCCAGCAGCCAAGTTCCGACTTCTGGGGCCAACGTCCTGACTTTC
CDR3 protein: CASSQVPTSGANVLTF

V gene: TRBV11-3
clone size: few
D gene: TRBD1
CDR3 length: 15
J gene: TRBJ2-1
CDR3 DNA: TGTGCCAGCAGCTTAGGATTGGACAGGGGCAATGAGCAGTTCTTC
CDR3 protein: CASSLGLDRGNEQFF

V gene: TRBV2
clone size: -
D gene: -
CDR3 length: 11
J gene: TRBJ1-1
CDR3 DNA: TGTGCCAGCAGTGAGAGAACTGAAGCTTTCTTT
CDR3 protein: CASSERTEAFF

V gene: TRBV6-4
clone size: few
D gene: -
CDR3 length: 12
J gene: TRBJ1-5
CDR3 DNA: TGTGCCAGCGTTCGGGTAGGTCAGCCCCAGCATTTT
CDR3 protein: CASVRVGQPQHF

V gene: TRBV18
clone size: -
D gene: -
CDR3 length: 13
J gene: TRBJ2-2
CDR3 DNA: TGTGCCAGCTCACGAGGAGGGACCGGGGAGCTGTTTTTT
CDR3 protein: CASSRGGTGELFF

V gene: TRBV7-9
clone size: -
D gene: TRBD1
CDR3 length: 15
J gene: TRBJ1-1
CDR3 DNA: TGTGCCAGCAGCGCCACAGGGGGCGCGAACACTGAAGCTTTCTTT
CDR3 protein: CASSATGGANTEAFF

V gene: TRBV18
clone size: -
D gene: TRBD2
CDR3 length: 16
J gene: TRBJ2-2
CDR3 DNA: TGTGCCAGCTCACCCGGACTAGCGGGAGCAGCCGGGGAGCTGTTTTTT
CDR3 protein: CASSPGLAGAAGELFF

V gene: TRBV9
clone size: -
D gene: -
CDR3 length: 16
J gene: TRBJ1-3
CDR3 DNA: TGTGCCAGCAGCTTGGGCGGGACTATCTCTGGAAACACCATATATTTT
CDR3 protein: CASSLGGTISGNTIYF

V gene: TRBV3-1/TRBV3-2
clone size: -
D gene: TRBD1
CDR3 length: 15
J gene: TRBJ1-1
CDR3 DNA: TGTGCCAGCAGCCAGGACAGGGGGCTGAACACTGAAGCTTTCTTT
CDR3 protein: CASSQDRGLNTEAFF

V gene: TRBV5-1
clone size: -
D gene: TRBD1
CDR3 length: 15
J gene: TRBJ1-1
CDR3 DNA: TGCGCCAGCGGCCGGGACAGTTCGATGAACACTGAAGCTTTCTTT
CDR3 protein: CASGRDSSMNTEAFF

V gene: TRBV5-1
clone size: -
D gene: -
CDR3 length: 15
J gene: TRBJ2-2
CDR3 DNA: TGCGCCAGCAGCTTGGTGGAGGGGGCCCCCGGGGAGCTGTTTTTT
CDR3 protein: CASSLVEGAPGELFF

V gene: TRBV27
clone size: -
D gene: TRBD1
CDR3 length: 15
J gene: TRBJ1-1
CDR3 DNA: TGTGCCAGCAGTTCTATCGGGACAGGGAACACTGAAGCTTTCTTT
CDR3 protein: CASSSIGTGNTEAFF

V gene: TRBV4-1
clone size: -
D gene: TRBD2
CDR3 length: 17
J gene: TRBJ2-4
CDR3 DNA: TGCGCCAGCACCACCGGCGGAGCGGGGGGCCTGGGAAACATTCAGTACTTC
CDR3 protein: CASTTGGAGGLGNIQYF

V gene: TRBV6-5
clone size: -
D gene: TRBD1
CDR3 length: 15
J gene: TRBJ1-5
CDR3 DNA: TGTGCCAGCAGGTTGGGACAGCTTAGCAATCAGCCCCAGCATTTT
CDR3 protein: CASRLGQLSNQPQHF

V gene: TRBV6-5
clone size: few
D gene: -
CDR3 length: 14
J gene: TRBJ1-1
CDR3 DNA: TGTGCCATAAAAAGCGGGGCCCCCGGGACTGAAGCTTTCTTT
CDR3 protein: CAIKSGAPGTEAFF

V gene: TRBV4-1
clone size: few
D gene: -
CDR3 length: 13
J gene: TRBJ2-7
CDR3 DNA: TGCGCCAGCAGCTCCCCCACGGCGGACGAGCAGTACTTC
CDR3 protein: CASSSPTADEQYF